The 20 T cell receptor beta chains below all came from one sample that was sequenced in a study of T-cell reconstitution after alpha-beta-depleted transplantation in children. As it was prepared, the TCRbeta library received unique molecular identifiers. A single record per CDR3 protein comes from TCRdb applying MiXCR to the PCR reads. The table lists some 500,000 distinct CDR3 sequences, about 17% of them singletons. The sample consisted of PBMCs from the stem cell graft donor, taken from the stem cell graft. The receptors here all came from a human donor who donated a stem cell graft to a child with acute lymphoblastic leukemia.

This sequence joins TRBV20-1 and TRBJ2-1, with unresolved D. Germline assignment: CDR1 DFQATT and CDR2 SNEGSKA (reference sequence). V was clipped by 3 bases and J by 8 bases, with 5 bases between them. The CDR3 is 10 amino acids. In nucleotides, the CDR3 is TGCAGTGCTAGCTCGTATGAGCAGTTCTTC. Its protein product is CSASSYEQFF.

The V call is TRBV5-1, the J call TRBJ2-3, with D tentatively TRBD1 or TRBD2 (5 bases each). The germline V and J ends were trimmed by 7 bases and 6 bases, with 18 bases remaining between them. The CDR3 length is 14 residues. Germline CDR1 reads SGHRS; CDR2 reads YFSETQ. CDR3 amino acids: CASLRGDVADTQYF. The CDR3 region has the DNA TGCGCCAGCCTTAGGGGAGATGTTGCGGATACGCAGTATTTT.

V gene TRBV25-1 combines with J gene TRBJ2-3; tentative D call: TRBD1 (6 bases). Per germline, CDR1 MGHDK and CDR2 SYGVNS. The CDR3 has 14 residues. The V and J ends lost 5 bases and 4 bases respectively, with 13 bases between them. This CDR3 is CASSRDRFPDTQYF. The CDR3 region has the DNA TGTGCCAGCAGTCGCGACAGGTTCCCAGATACGCAGTATTTT.

This clonotype was observed a handful of times. This chain connects TRBV7-3 to TRBJ2-1; a weak D match, TRBD1 (6 bases). This CDR3 is built from 14 residues. Trimming left V 1 base short and J 6 bases short, with 10 bases between. The germline CDR1 and CDR2 sequences are SGHTA and FQGTGA. In nucleotides, the CDR3 is TGTGCCAGCAGCTTAAGGGACAAGGTCAATGAGCAGTTCTTC. Translating it yields CASSLRDKVNEQFF.

V gene TRBV25-1 combines with J gene TRBJ1-1; weak D call: TRBD1 (5 bases). V was trimmed by 8 bases and J by 5 bases, leaving 9 bases between them. Germline CDR1 reads MGHDK; CDR2 reads SYGVNS. CDR3 length equals 11 residues. This CDR3 is CASVGTTEAFF. CDR3 nucleotide sequence: TGTGCCAGCGTCGGGACGACTGAAGCTTTCTTT.

CDR3 sequence reads: CASRPGRAGETQYF. Here the CDR3 DNA reads TGTGCCAGCAGACCCGGGAGGGCAGGGGAGACCCAGTACTTC. V gene TRBV2 combines with J gene TRBJ2-5, with TRBD2 matching 8 bases. Germline-derived CDR1 and CDR2 are SNHLY and FYNNEI. V lost 6 bases to trimming and J lost 5 bases; unmatched junction nucleotides: 8. The CDR3 loop spans 14 amino acids.

V is TRBV12-3 or TRBV12-4 and J is TRBJ1-1; D gene ambiguous. This CDR3 spans 14 amino acids. Trimming took off 2 bases at V and 2 bases at J, with 9 bases between the two ends. The CDR3 spells CASSLSQDNTEAFF. In DNA form, the CDR3 reads TGTGCCAGCAGTTTAAGCCAGGATAACACTGAAGCTTTCTTT.

This clonotype appeared a few times. The chain uses TRBV29-1 and TRBJ2-7; D remains unclear. This CDR3 region has 13 residues. In germline, CDR1 is SQVTM, CDR2 ANQGSEA. The germline V and J ends were trimmed by 0 bases and 4 bases, with 10 bases remaining between them. CDR3 coding DNA: TGCAGCGTTGAAGATCCTCAGGCTTACGAGCAGTACTTC. This translates into CSVEDPQAYEQYF.

The rearrangement uses TRBV12-3 or TRBV12-4 and TRBJ1-6; 11 nucleotides match TRBD1. The CDR3 totals 20 residues. Trimming took 6 bases from V and 5 from J; bases not matched to a gene: 18. CDR3 nucleotide sequence: TGTGCCAGCAGCTCCGGACCACCCTCGGGACAGGGGGAGGATAATTCACCCCTCCACTTT. It translates to CASSSGPPSGQGEDNSPLHF.

The J gene is TRBJ2-2, the V gene TRBV7-7; D unclear. Trimming removed 5 bases from V and 6 bases from J, with 16 bases in between. The CDR3 loop spans 15 amino acids. Germline V CDR1 and CDR2: SSHAT, FNYEAQ (reference sequence). The CDR3, as DNA: TGTGCCAGCAGCCGAAGTGGTAGTAGTTCCGGGGAGCTGTTTTTT. Its translation is CASSRSGSSSGELFF.

This clonotype was recorded a few times. This chain connects TRBV7-2 to TRBJ2-5, with TRBD2 identical over 8 bases. The V gene's germline CDR1 is SGHTA and CDR2 FQGNSA. This CDR3 comprises 15 residues. The V segment lost 0 bases and the J segment 1 base; nucleotides outside the gene matches: 1. The CDR3 DNA sequence: TGTGCCAGCAGCTTAGCTGGGACTAGCCAAGAGACCCAGTACTTC. Protein sequence: CASSLAGTSQETQYF.

The chain combines TRBV9 with TRBJ1-4, with a possible D match to TRBD1 (5 bases). V was cut by 0 bases and J by 5 bases, with 8 bases left in between. The CDR3 extends over 14 amino acids. Germline CDR1 is SGDLS and CDR2 is YYNGEE. CDR3 in amino acids: CASSVAGGNEKLFF. CDR3 sequence (DNA): TGTGCCAGCAGCGTAGCGGGGGGGAATGAAAAACTGTTTTTT.

This clonotype has only a few counts. This chain connects TRBV12-3 or TRBV12-4 to TRBJ1-1, with 7 positions matching TRBD1. The CDR3 has 15 amino acids. J was trimmed by 3 bases and V by 5 bases; bases with no gene match: 9. In nucleotides, the CDR3 is TGTGCCAGCAGTCTTTACAGGGGCCCCGACACTGAAGCTTTCTTT. Its translation is CASSLYRGPDTEAFF.

The chain combines TRBV25-1 with TRBJ2-7, with 9 bases identical to TRBD1. Germline V gene data show CDR1 as MGHDK and CDR2 as SYGVNS. V lost 4 bases to trimming and J lost 3 bases; unmatched junction nucleotides: 7. The length of the CDR3 is 15 residues. CDR3 protein: CASSASGTGSYEQYF. CDR3 bases: TGTGCCAGCAGTGCGTCCGGGACAGGGAGCTACGAGCAGTACTTC.

The table lists this clonotype with a count of one. This chain uses TRBV6-2 or TRBV6-3 with TRBJ2-5; tentative D call: TRBD2 (6 bases). V was pared by 6 bases and J by 2 bases, with 7 bases between. The germline gives CDR1 MNHEY, CDR2 SVGEGT. This CDR3 is 12 amino acids long. The CDR3 protein is CASREGQETQYF. CDR3 coding DNA: TGTGCCAGCAGGGAGGGACAAGAGACCCAGTACTTC.

V gene TRBV20-1 combines with J gene TRBJ1-2, with D unresolved. The CDR3 covers 14 residues. The germline V and J ends were trimmed by 6 bases and 7 bases, with 21 bases remaining between them. In germline, CDR1 is DFQATT, CDR2 SNEGSKA (reference sequence). CDR3 DNA sequence: TGCAGTGCCCGAGTGGAGGGTTATGATAGTGGCTACACCTTC. It yields the protein CSARVEGYDSGYTF.

The gene calls are TRBV29-1 and TRBJ2-2; the D gene is possibly TRBD2 (5 bases). CDR3 length: 16 amino acids. Germline V gene sequence: CDR1 SQVTM, CDR2 ANQGSEA. V shed 1 base and J shed 4 bases, with 16 bases lying between them. For the CDR3, the DNA is TGCAGCGTTGAAGGAGCGGAGGACTCTTTCACCGGGGAGCTGTTTTTT. It codes for CSVEGAEDSFTGELFF.

The table lists this clonotype with many counts. CDR3 DNA sequence: TGCGCCAGCAGCCAAGTAGGAGCGGGACAAGAGACCCAGTACTTC. Translated, it gives CASSQVGAGQETQYF. The chain links TRBV4-1 to TRBJ2-5, with 7 positions matching TRBD2. The CDR3 has 15 amino acids. Germline loops: CDR1 MGHRA, CDR2 YSYEKL. Trimming removed 1 base from V and 2 bases from J; junction bases left unmatched: 4.

This clonotype has more than one count but fewer than ten. This sequence joins TRBV20-1 and TRBJ1-5; D unresolved. V was pared by 1 base and J by 1 base, with 8 bases between. Germline CDR1 DFQATT, CDR2 SNEGSKA (reference sequence). The CDR3 contains 14 residues. This CDR3 is CSARGGRSNQPQHF. The CDR3 coding sequence is TGCAGTGCTAGAGGAGGCCGAAGCAATCAGCCCCAGCATTTT.

The V call is TRBV20-1, the J call TRBJ2-7; 10 bases fit TRBD2. This CDR3 has 15 amino acids. V was clipped by 3 bases and J by 1 base; unmatched bases: 6. The germline V gene encodes CDR1 DFQATT and CDR2 SNEGSKA (reference sequence). The CDR3, as DNA: TGCAGTGCTAGGGATGGGACTAGCGTTTCCTACGAGCAGTACTTC. Its translation is CSARDGTSVSYEQYF.